Following are 4 T cell receptor beta chains from one sample sequenced in a study of T cells in Graves' hyperthyroidism and ophthalmopathy (dated by TCRdb to between 2018 and 2021). Library creation used multiplex PCR. The sequencing machine was an Illumina HiSeq 2000. TCR beta CDR3 regions were amplified from RNA transcripts. A first-round RT-PCR of the TCR CDR3 used the HTBI primer set with the Qiagen OneStep RT-PCR kit. The public reads were reprocessed in TCRdb via fastp at Q25 and MiXCR, keeping in-frame beta chains. Here each entry gathers all rows of one CDR3 protein and keeps the most common genes and DNA. Counted in this sample were 490,000 or so distinct CDR3 sequences; 40% to 50% of them appeared once. The ten largest clones add up to about two fifths of the sample. Sequencing was carried out using peripheral blood or thyroid tissue (not recorded which). Receptor source: an adult woman with Graves' disease, either hyperthyroidism or ophthalmopathy (not recorded which).

The CDR3 spells CASSLVMGREGYTF. The CDR3 region has the DNA TGTGCCAGCAGCTTAGTTATGGGGAGGGAAGGCTACACCTTC. The rearrangement uses TRBV7-8 and TRBJ1-2; D not certain. Germline lookup yields CDR1 SGHVS and CDR2 FQNEAQ. CDR3 size: 14 residues. Deletions cut 1 base from V and 8 bases from J, with 14 bases between.

This clonotype has just one count. This chain connects TRBV25-1 to TRBJ1-5, with unresolved D. The CDR3 totals 12 residues. The germline V and J ends were trimmed by 0 bases and 7 bases, with 4 bases remaining between them. Germline CDR1 reads MGHDK; CDR2 reads SYGVNS. Written as DNA, the CDR3 is TGTGCCAGCAGTGAATATACCCAGCCCCAGCATTTT. Its translation: CASSEYTQPQHF.

This clonotype was counted between two and nine times. V usage is TRBV25-1 and J usage is TRBJ2-5; 7 bases are shared with TRBD1. Germline V gene sequence: CDR1 MGHDK, CDR2 SYGVNS. The CDR3 loop spans 14 amino acids. V was clipped by 1 base and J by 4 bases; unmatched bases: 3. CDR3: CASSELQGSETQYF. DNA for the CDR3: TGTGCCAGCAGTGAATTACAGGGGTCAGAGACCCAGTACTTC.

This clonotype was recorded a few times. This chain connects TRBV6-5 to TRBJ1-2; D might be TRBD1 (5 bases). Trimming cost V 8 bases and J 4 bases, with 20 bases left between them. This CDR3 contains 15 residues. Germline V gene sequence: CDR1 MNHEY, CDR2 SVGAGI. The CDR3 region has the DNA TGTGCCAGCGGCCGACCCGGACAATCCGGCTATGGCTACACCTTC. Encoded protein: CASGRPGQSGYGYTF.